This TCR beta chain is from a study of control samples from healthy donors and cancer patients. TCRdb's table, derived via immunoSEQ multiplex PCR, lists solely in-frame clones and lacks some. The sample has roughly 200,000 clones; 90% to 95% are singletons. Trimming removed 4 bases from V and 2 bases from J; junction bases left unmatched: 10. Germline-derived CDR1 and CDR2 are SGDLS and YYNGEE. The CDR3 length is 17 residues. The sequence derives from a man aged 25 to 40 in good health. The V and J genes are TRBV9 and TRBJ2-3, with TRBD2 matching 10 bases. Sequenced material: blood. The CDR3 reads CASSTYVTSGYTDTQYF. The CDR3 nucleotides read TGTGCCAGCAGCACCTACGTGACTAGCGGGTACACAGATACGCAGTATTTT.